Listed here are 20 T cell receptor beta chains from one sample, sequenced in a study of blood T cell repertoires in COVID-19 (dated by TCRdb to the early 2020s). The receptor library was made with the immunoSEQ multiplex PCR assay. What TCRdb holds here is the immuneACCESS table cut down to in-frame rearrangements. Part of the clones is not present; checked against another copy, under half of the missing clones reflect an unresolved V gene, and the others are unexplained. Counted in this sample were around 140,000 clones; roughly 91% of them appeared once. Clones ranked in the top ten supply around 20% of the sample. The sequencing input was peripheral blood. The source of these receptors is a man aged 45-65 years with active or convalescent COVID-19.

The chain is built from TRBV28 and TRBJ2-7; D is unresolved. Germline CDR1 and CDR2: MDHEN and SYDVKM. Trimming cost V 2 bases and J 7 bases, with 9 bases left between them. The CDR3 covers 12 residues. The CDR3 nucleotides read TGTGCCAGCAGTTTAAATGCGGAAGAGCAGTACTTC. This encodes CASSLNAEEQYF.

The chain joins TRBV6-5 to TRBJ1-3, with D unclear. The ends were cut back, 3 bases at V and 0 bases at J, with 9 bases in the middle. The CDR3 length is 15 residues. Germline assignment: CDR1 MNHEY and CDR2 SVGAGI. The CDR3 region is CASSYRGYSGNTIYF. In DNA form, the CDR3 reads TGTGCCAGCAGTTATCGCGGTTACTCTGGAAACACCATATATTTT.

The DNA of the CDR3 is TGTGCCACCAGTGATTGGGGACTAGCGGGAGTGCCGAACACCGGGGAGCTGTTTTTT. It is translated as CATSDWGLAGVPNTGELFF. This chain joins TRBV24-1 and TRBJ2-2, with 14 nucleotides matching TRBD2. Germline CDR1 and CDR2: KGHDR and SFDVKD. There are 19 residues in the CDR3. J gave up 0 bases and V 2 bases, and 4 bases lay outside the gene matches.

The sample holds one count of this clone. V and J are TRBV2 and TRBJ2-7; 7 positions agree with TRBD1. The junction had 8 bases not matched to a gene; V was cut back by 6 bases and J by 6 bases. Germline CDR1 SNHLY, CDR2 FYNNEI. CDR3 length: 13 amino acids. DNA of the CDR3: TGTGCCAGCAGAACCGGGACAGTGAGCGAGCAGTACTTC. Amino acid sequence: CASRTGTVSEQYF.

Here the CDR3 DNA reads TGTGCCAGCAGCCCTGGACTAGCGGAATTCCTGAGAGAGCAGTTCTTC. Its protein is CASSPGLAEFLREQFF. The V gene is TRBV5-4, the J gene TRBJ2-1; 10 positions match TRBD2. The trim removed 4 bases at V and 10 bases at J, leaving 14 bases unmatched. Germline CDR1 and CDR2: SGHNT and YYREEE (reference sequence). This CDR3 region has 16 residues.

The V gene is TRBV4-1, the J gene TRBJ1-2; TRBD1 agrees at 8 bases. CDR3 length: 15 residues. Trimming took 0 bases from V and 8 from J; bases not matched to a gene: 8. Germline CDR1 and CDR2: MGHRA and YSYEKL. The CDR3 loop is CASSQDLAGGAGYTF. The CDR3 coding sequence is TGCGCCAGCAGCCAAGATTTGGCAGGGGGCGCCGGCTACACCTTC.

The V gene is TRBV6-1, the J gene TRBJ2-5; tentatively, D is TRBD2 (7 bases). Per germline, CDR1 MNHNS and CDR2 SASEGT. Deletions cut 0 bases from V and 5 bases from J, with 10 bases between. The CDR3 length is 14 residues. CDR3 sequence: CASSEARGAETQYF. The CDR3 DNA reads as TGTGCCAGCAGTGAAGCACGGGGGGCCGAGACCCAGTACTTC.

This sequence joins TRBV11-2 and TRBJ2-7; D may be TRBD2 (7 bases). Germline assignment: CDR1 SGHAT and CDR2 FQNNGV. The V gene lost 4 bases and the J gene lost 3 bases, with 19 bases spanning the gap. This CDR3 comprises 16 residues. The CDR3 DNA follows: TGTGCCAGCAGCTCACGACTGGAGGGGGGGTTCTACGAGCAGTACTTC. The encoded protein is CASSSRLEGGFYEQYF.

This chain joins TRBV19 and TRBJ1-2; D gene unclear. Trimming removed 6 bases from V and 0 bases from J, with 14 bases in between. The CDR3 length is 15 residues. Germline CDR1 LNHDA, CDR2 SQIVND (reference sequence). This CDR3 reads CASSQNTVANYGYTF. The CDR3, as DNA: TGTGCCAGTAGCCAAAACACCGTCGCTAACTATGGCTACACCTTC.

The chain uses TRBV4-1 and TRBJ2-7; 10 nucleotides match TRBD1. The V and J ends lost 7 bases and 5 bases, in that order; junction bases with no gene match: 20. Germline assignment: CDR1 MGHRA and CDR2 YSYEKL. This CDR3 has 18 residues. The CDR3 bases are TGCGCCAGCACCCTGCAGTGGGTCCCGGGACAGGGGTTCGACGAGCAGTACTTC. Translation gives CASTLQWVPGQGFDEQYF.

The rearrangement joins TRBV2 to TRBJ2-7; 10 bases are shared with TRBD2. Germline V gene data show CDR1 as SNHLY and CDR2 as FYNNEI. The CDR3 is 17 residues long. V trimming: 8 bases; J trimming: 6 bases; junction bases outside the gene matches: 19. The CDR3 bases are TGTGCCAGCCAAGACCCCGGGGTGGCTAGCGGGAGTGGCGAGCAGTACTTC. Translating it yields CASQDPGVASGSGEQYF. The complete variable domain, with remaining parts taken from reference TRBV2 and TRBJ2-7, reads EPEVTQTPSHQVTQMGQEVILRCVPISNHLYFYWYRQILGQKVEFLVSFYNNEISEKSEIFDDQFSVERPDGSNFTLKIRSTKLEDSAMYFCASQDPGVASGSGEQYFGPGTRLTVT.

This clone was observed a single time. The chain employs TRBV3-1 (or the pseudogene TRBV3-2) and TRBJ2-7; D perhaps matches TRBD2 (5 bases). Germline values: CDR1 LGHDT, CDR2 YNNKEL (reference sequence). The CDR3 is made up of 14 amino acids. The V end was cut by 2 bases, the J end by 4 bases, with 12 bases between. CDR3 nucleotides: TGTGCCAGCAGCCAAACGGGGTCGGAATACGAGCAGTACTTC. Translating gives CASSQTGSEYEQYF.

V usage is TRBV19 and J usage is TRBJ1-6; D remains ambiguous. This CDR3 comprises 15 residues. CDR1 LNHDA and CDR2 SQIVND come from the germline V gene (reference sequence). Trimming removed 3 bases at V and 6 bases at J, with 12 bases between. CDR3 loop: CASSIGTVLNSPLHF. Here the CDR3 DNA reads TGTGCCAGTAGTATTGGCACCGTGCTTAATTCACCCCTCCACTTT.

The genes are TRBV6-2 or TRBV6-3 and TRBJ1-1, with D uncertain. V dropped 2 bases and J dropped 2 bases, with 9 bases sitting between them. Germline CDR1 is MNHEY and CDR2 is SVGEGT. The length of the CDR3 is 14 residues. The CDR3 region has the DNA TGTGCCAGCAGTTACGACATAATCAACACTGAAGCTTTCTTT. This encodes CASSYDIINTEAFF.

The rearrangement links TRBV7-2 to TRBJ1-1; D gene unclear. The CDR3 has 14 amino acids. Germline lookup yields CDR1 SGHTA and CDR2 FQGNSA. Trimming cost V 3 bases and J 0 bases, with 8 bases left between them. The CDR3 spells CASSLRIVNTEAFF. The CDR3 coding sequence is TGTGCCAGCAGCTTGCGAATCGTGAACACTGAAGCTTTCTTT.

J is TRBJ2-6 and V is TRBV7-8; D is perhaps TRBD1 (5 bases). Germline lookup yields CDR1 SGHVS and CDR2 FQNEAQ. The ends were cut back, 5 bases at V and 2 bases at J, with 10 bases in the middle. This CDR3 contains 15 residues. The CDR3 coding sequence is TGTGCCAGCAGCCGCTACAGGACTGGGGCCAACGTCCTGACTTTC. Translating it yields CASSRYRTGANVLTF.

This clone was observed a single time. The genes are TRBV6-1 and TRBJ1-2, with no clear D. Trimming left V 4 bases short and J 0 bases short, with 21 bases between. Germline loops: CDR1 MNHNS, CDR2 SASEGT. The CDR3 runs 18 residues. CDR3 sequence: CASSVVVSPAPSNYGYTF. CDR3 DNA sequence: TGTGCCAGCAGTGTCGTGGTCAGTCCCGCTCCTTCTAACTATGGCTACACCTTC.

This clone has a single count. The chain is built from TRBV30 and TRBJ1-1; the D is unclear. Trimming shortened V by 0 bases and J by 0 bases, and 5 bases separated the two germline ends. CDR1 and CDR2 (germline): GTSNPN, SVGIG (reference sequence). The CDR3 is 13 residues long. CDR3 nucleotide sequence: TGTGCCTGGAGTGTCAGTATGAACACTGAAGCTTTCTTT. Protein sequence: CAWSVSMNTEAFF. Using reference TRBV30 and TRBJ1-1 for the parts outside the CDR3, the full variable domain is SQTIHQWPATLVQPVGSPLSLECTVEGTSNPNLYWYRQAAGRGLQLLFYSVGIGQISSEVPQNLSASRPQDRQFILSSKKLLLSDSGFYLCAWSVSMNTEAFFGQGTRLTVV.

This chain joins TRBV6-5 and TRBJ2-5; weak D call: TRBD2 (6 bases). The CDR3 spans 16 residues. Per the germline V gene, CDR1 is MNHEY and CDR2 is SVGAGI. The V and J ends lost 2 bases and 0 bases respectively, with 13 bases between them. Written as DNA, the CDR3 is TGTGCCAGCAGTTACACCCCGACTAGGTACCAAGAGACCCAGTACTTC. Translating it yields CASSYTPTRYQETQYF.

CDR3 DNA: TGTGCCAGCAGTGTACAGGGTCGCTCTTCACCCCTCCACTTT. It encodes CASSVQGRSSPLHF. This chain links TRBV25-1 with TRBJ1-6; TRBD1 might be the D (6 bases). The germline CDR1 and CDR2 sequences are MGHDK and SYGVNS. The CDR3 loop spans 14 amino acids. V lost 4 bases, J lost 9 bases, and 13 bases lay in between.